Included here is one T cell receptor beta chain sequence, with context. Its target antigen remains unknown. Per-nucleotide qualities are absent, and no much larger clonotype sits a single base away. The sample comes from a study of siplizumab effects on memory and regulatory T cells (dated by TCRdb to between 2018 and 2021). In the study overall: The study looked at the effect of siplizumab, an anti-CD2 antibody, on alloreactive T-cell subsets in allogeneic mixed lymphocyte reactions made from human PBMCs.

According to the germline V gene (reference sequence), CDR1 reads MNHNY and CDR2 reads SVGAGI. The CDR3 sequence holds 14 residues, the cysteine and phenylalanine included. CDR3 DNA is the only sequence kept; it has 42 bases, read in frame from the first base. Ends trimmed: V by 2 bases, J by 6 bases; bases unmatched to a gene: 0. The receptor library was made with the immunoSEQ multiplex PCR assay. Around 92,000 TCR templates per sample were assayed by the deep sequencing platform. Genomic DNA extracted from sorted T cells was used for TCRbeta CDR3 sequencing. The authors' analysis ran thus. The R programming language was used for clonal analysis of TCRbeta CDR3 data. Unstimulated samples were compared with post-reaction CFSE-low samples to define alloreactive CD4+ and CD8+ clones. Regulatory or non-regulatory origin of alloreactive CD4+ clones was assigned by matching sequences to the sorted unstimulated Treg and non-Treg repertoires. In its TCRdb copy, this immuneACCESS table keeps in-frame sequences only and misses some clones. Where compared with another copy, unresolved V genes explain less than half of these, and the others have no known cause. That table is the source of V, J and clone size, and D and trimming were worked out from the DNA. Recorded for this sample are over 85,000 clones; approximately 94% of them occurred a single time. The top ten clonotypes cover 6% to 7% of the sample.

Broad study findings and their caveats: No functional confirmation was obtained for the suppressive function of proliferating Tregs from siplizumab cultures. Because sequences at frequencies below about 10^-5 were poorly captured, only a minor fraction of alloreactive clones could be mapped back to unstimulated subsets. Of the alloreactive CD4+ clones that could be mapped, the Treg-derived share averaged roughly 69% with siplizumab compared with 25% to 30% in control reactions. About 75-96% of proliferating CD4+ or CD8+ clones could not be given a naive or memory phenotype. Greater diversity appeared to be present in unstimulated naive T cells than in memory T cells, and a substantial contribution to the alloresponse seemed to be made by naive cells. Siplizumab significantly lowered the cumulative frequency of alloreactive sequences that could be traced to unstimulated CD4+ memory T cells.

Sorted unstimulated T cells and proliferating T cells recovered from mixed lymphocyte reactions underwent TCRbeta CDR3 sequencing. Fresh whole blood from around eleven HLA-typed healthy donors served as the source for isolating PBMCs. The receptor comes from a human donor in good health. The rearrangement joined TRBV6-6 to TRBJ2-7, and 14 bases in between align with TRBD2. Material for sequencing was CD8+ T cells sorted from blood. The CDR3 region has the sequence CASSYGTSGSEQYF. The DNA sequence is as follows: TGTGCCAGCAGTTACGGGACTAGCGGGAGCGAGCAGTACTTC.